Listed here are 5 T cell receptor beta chains from one sample, sequenced in a study of T cells in Graves' hyperthyroidism and ophthalmopathy. Regions amplified from RNA transcripts were the TCR beta CDR3 regions. A first-round RT-PCR of the TCR CDR3 used the HTBI primer set. A single record per CDR3 protein comes from TCRdb applying MiXCR to the multiplex PCR reads. The profile shows 500,000 or so distinct CDR3 sequences, around 15% of them singletons. The sequenced material came from blood. These receptors were taken from a woman in her twenties or thirties with Graves' ophthalmopathy.

This clonotype was seen repeatedly, ten times or more. The chain employs TRBV5-1 and TRBJ1-2, with D tentatively TRBD1 (5 bases). V lost 0 bases and J lost 1, with 13 bases in between. This CDR3 is 16 amino acids long. CDR1 and CDR2 from the germline V gene are SGHRS and YFSETQ. The CDR3 spells CASSLDSGTINYGYTF. CDR3 sequence (DNA): TGCGCCAGCAGCTTGGATTCCGGGACCATTAACTATGGCTACACCTTC.

This clonotype has a count of ten or more. One end of the junction is discordant with germline, which a read error may explain. The CDR3 loop is CASSLSHEQFF. The CDR3 DNA reads as TGCGCCAGCAGCTTGTCTCATGAGCAGTTCTTC. V is TRBV28 and J is TRBJ2-1; D is unresolved. The CDR3 runs 11 residues. Germline-derived CDR1 and CDR2 are MDHEN and SYDVKM.

This chain links TRBV20-1 with TRBJ1-1; D gene ambiguous. V shed 4 bases and J shed 1 base, with 7 bases lying between them. The germline V gene encodes CDR1 DFQATT and CDR2 SNEGSKA (reference sequence). The CDR3 covers 12 residues. The CDR3 DNA reads TGCAGTGCTATCAGGAAGAACACTGAAGCTTTCTTT. Protein product: CSAIRKNTEAFF.

Many counts were recorded for this clonotype. The DNA for the CDR3 is TGCAGCGTTGAATTAGGTACTTACGAGCAGTACTTC. It encodes CSVELGTYEQYF. The chain combines TRBV29-1 with TRBJ2-7; D gene ambiguous. Germline CDR1 is SQVTM and CDR2 is ANQGSEA. This CDR3 has 12 residues. Between the trimmed V and J ends, which lost 2 bases and 4 bases, there was a span of 9 bases.

In its sample, this clonotype was seen a few times. V usage is TRBV6-1 and J usage is TRBJ2-1, with TRBD2 as a possible D gene (7 bases). Looked up from germline, CDR1 is MNHNS and CDR2 is SASEGT. This CDR3 spans 17 amino acids. Trimming removed 0 bases from V and 8 bases from J, with 20 bases in between. The CDR3 reads CASSEAITGRGDDEQFF. Here the CDR3 DNA reads TGTGCCAGCAGTGAAGCTATCACAGGGAGGGGGGACGATGAGCAGTTCTTC.